The rows below give T cell receptor beta chains drawn from one sample of a study of T cell responses to AZD1222 COVID-19 vaccine. Clones were sequenced by immunoSEQ multiplex PCR, and TCRdb holds only the in-frame ones, with some missing. The sample records some 100,000 clones, roughly nine tenths being singletons. Source: peripheral blood, taken on day 0 of AZD1222 vaccination. The receptors stem from an adult in good health. CDR3s leave out the opening cysteine and the closing phenylalanine or tryptophan.

J: TRBJ2-1; V: TRBV5-1; CDR3: ASSLGPSYEQF
J: TRBJ2-2; V: TRBV6-5; CDR3: ASSSAGELF
J: TRBJ2-3; V: TRBV7-9; CDR3: ASSYTTDTQY
J: TRBJ2-5; V: TRBV21-1; CDR3: ASSIGLAGGAETQY
J: TRBJ2-7; V: TRBV6-5; CDR3: ASSYFIPGEDYEQY
J: TRBJ1-2; V: TRBV6-1; CDR3: ASSEGGSYGYT
J: TRBJ2-3; V: TRBV4-2; CDR3: ASSQDRYPGLAGGHVNTDTQY
J: TRBJ1-1; V: TRBV19; CDR3: ASSTGGGTEAF
J: TRBJ2-1; V: TRBV29-1; CDR3: SVGGLAGGMNEQF
J: TRBJ1-5; V: TRBV6-6; CDR3: ASSPKDGQPQH
J: TRBJ1-4; V: TRBV27; CDR3: ASSFVLVPRRTATNEKLF
J: TRBJ1-4; V: TRBV5-6; CDR3: ASSRDLEKLF
J: TRBJ2-5; V: TRBV30; CDR3: AWSVRGLKETQY
J: TRBJ1-3; V: TRBV28; CDR3: ASQDSGNTIY
J: TRBJ1-5; V: TRBV7-8; CDR3: ASRQGNSNQPQH
J: TRBJ2-2; V: TRBV9; CDR3: ASTDPAGGSPGELF
J: TRBJ2-7; V: TRBV5-6; CDR3: ASSLEGYEQY
J: TRBJ1-1; V: TRBV6-1; CDR3: ASSEVGTEAF
J: TRBJ2-1; V: TRBV5-1; CDR3: ASRALAGANNEQF
J: TRBJ1-1; V: TRBV6-5; CDR3: ASSYSKGAGEAF
J: TRBJ2-7; V: TRBV11-2; CDR3: ASSFGGGTYEQY
J: TRBJ2-7; V: TRBV6-5; CDR3: ASSPDKARKY
J: TRBJ2-3; V: TRBV5-1; CDR3: ASSFRGGRGTDTQY